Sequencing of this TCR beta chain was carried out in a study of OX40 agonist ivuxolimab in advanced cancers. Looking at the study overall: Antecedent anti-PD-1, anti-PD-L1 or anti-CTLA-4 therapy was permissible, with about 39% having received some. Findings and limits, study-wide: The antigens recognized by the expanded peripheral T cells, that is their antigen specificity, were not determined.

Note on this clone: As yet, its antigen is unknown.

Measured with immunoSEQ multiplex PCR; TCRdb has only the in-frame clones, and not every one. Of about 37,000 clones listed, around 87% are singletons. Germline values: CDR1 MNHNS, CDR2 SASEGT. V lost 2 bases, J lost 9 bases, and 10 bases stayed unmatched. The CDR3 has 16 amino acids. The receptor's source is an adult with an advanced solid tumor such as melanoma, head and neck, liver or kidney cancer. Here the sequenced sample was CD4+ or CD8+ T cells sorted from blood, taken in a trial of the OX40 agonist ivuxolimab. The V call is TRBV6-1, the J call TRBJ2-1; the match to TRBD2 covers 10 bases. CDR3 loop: CASSELSSGGNSEQFF. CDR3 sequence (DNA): TGTGCCAGCAGTGAACTCTCTAGCGGGGGAAATAGTGAGCAGTTCTTC.